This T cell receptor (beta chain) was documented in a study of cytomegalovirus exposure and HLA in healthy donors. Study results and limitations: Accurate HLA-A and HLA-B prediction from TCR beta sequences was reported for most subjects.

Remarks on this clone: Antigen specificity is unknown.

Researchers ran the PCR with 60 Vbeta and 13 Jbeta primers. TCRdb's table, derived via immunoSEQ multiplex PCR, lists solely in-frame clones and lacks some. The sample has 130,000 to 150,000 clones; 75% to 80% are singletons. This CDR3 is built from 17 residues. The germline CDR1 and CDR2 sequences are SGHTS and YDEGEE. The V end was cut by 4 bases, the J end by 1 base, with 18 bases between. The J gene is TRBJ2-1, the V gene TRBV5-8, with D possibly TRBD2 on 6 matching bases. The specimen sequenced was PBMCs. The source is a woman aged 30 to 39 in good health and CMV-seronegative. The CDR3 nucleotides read TGTGCCAGCAGCCCCTATACTAGCTTCGGGTCCTACAATGAGCAGTTCTTC. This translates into CASSPYTSFGSYNEQFF.